Shown below are 5 T cell receptor beta chains from a single sample sequenced in a study of T cells after yellow fever vaccination. TCRdb used MiXCR to reprocess the 5' RACE reads, holding one entry per CDR3 protein. In the table there are 300,000 to 350,000 distinct CDR3 sequences, roughly 10% of which are singletons. The sample consisted of CD4+ T cells sorted from PBMCs, taken 45 days after the yellow fever booster vaccination. The receptor set was obtained from a man between 18 and 29 years old who received the YFV17D yellow fever vaccine.

The sample holds a few counts of this clonotype. This chain joins TRBV24-1 and TRBJ2-1; a weak D match, TRBD2 (5 bases). Germline lookup yields CDR1 KGHDR and CDR2 SFDVKD. Deletions cut 3 bases from V and 6 bases from J, with 17 bases between. CDR3 length equals 16 residues. The CDR3 DNA sequence: TGTGCCACCAGTGATCTGGGAGCGGCCAGTTCCAATGAGCAGTTCTTC. This encodes CATSDLGAASSNEQFF.

Turning to this clonotype: This sequence may be a read error, since a much larger clone differs from it by one base. Without the conserved terminal phenylalanine or tryptophan, this CDR3 likely stems from a read error. This sequence joins TRBV18 and TRBJ1-1, with a tentative D call TRBD1 (5 bases). The germline CDR1 and CDR2 sequences are KGHSH and LQKENI. Trimming took off 4 bases at V and 1 base at J, with 13 bases between the two ends. The CDR3 covers 15 residues. The CDR3 region has the DNA TGTGCCAGCTCACGCATACAGGATGAGAACACTGAAGCTTTCCTT. This sequence encodes CASSRIQDENTEAFL.

The chain recombines TRBV5-1 with TRBJ2-7, with 8 bases matching TRBD1. The CDR3 totals 13 residues. CDR1 and CDR2 from the germline V gene are SGHRS and YFSETQ. Unmatched junction bases numbered 6, after V lost 7 bases and J lost 3 bases. CDR3 coding DNA: TGCGCCAGCCGGACAGGGACCAACTACGAGCAGTACTTC. Protein sequence: CASRTGTNYEQYF.

The chain joins TRBV7-3 to TRBJ2-7; possible D gene TRBD1, 6 bases. CDR3 length: 13 amino acids. Trimming removed 4 bases at V and 6 bases at J, with 13 bases between. Germline values: CDR1 SGHTA, CDR2 FQGTGA. The CDR3 nucleotides are TGTGCCAGCAGCTCGAGCCTAGGGGGCGAGCAGTACTTC. As protein: CASSSSLGGEQYF.

The rearrangement joins TRBV2 to TRBJ1-5; D might be TRBD1 (5 bases). The CDR3 contains 18 residues. Trimming left V 4 bases short and J 0 bases short, with 19 bases between. CDR1 is SNHLY, CDR2 FYNNEI, per germline. CDR3 in amino acids: CASSVGPPRAYSNQPQHF. The CDR3 nucleotides read TGTGCCAGCAGTGTCGGACCGCCCAGGGCATATAGCAATCAGCCCCAGCATTTT.